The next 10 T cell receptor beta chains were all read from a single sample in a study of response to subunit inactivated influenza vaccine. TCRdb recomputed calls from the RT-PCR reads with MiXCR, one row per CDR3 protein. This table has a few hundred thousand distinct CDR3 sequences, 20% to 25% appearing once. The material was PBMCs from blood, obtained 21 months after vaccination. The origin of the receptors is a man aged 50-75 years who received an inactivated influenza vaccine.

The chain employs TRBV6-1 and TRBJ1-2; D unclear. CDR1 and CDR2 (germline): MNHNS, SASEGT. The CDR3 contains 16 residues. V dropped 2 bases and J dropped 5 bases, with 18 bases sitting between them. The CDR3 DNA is TGTGCCAGCAGTGAACTATGGGCAGGCGCGCTGTATGGCTACACCTTC. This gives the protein CASSELWAGALYGYTF.

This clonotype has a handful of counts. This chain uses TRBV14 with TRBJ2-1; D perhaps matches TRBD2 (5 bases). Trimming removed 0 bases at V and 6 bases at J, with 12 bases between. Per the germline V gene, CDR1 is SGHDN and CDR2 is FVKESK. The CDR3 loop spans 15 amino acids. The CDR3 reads CASSQEGLAGNEQFF. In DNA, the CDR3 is TGTGCCAGCAGCCAAGAAGGGCTAGCAGGCAATGAGCAGTTCTTC.

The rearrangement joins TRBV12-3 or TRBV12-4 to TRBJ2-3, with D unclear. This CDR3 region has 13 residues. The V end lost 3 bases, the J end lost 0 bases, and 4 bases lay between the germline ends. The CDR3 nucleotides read TGTGCCAGCAGTTTCGACAGCACAGATACGCAGTATTTT. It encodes CASSFDSTDTQYF.

The CDR3, as DNA: TGTGCCAGCAGCCGGGCCCATATGTCCAATGAGCAGTTCTTC. Translated: CASSRAHMSNEQFF. The genes are TRBV6-2 or TRBV6-3 and TRBJ2-1; no clear D. From germline, CDR1 is MNHEY and CDR2 SVGEGT. The CDR3 is made up of 14 amino acids. The germline V and J ends were trimmed by 6 bases and 6 bases, with 15 bases remaining between them.

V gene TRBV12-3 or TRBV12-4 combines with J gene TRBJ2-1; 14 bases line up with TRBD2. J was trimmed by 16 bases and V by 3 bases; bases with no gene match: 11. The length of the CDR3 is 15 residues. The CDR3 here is CASSFSTSGGALVFF. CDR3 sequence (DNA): TGTGCCAGCAGTTTTTCGACTAGCGGGGGGGCCTTGGTATTCTTC.

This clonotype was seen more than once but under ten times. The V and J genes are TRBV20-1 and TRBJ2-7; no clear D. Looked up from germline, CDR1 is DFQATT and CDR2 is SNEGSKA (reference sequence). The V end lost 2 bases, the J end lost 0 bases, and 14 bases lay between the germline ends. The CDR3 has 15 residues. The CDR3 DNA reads TGCAGTGCTAGACCCGGACGCCAACCCTCCTACGAGCAGTACTTC. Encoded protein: CSARPGRQPSYEQYF.

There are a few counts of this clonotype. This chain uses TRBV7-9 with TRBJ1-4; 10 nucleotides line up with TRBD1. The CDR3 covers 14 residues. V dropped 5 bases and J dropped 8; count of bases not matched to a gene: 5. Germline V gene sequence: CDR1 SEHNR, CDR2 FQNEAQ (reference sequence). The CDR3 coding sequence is TGTGCCAGCAGCCGGACAGGGGGTGAAGAAAAACTGTTTTTT. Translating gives CASSRTGGEEKLFF.

For the CDR3, the DNA is TGCAGCGTTGAAAGGACTAGCGGGAGTGGAGAGACCCAGTACTTC. It is translated as CSVERTSGSGETQYF. The rearrangement links TRBV29-1 to TRBJ2-5, with 13 bases fitting TRBD2. Trimming at V came to 2 bases and at J to 4 bases, leaving 4 bases not matched to a gene. The CDR3 has 15 residues. CDR1 and CDR2 from the germline V gene are SQVTM and ANQGSEA.

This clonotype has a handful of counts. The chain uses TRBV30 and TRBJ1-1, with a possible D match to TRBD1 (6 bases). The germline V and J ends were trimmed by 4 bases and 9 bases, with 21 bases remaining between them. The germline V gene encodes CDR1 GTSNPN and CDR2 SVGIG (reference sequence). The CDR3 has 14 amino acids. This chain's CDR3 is CAWTRAGVGSKAFF. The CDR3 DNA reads TGTGCCTGGACTCGGGCAGGGGTTGGCTCTAAAGCTTTCTTT.

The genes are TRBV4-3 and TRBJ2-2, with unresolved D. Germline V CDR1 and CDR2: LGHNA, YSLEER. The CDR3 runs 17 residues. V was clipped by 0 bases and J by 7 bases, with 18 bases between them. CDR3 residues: CASSQEGTQLSYGELFF. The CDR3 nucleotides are TGCGCCAGCAGCCAAGAAGGAACCCAATTAAGCTACGGGGAGCTGTTTTTT.